This T cell receptor (beta chain) was documented in a study of T cells expressing NK-cell markers. This CDR3 has 17 amino acids. Germline V lookup: CDR1 LNHNV, CDR2 YYDKDF (reference sequence). TCRdb re-called the 5' RACE reads and catalogs CDR3 proteins one per entry, DNA excluded. The sample's table shows 5,000 to 6,500 distinct CDR3 sequences. Material for sequencing was blood T cells: a sorted CD56 or NKG2C T cell subset, CD4+ or CD8+ T cells, or bulk PBMC T cells (not recorded which). The chain has TRBV15 and TRBJ2-2; there is no DNA to check the TCRdb D call of TRBD1. This TCR was sampled from a man between 18 and 35 years old in good health. The CDR3 here is CATSSREATGRTGELFF.